Following are 22 T cell receptor beta chains from one sample sequenced in a study of shared T cell receptors in the human thymus. Repertoires were generated with immunoSEQ multiplex PCR, while TCRdb's copy carries only in-frame clones and drops some. The data hold under 450,000 clones, with more than 85% observed a single time. Sequenced input: thymocytes. The receptors were sampled from a human donor.

The chain employs TRBV7-9 and TRBJ2-7; TRBD2 matches 12 bases. CDR1 SEHNR and CDR2 FQNEAQ come from the germline V gene (reference sequence). V shed 1 base, J shed 7 bases, and the junction held 2 bases outside the gene matches. The CDR3 has 14 residues. The CDR3 DNA sequence: TGTGCCAGCAGCTTAGAACTAGCGGGAGGAGAGCAGTACTTC. This sequence encodes CASSLELAGGEQYF. Drawing the rest from reference TRBV7-9 and TRBJ2-7, the complete variable domain is DTGVSQNPRHKITKRGQNVTFRCDPISEHNRLYWYRQTLGQGPEFLTYFQNEAQLEKSRLLSDRFSAERPKGSFSTLEIQRTEQGDSAMYLCASSLELAGGEQYFGPGTRLTVT.

This clone was detected only once. This chain joins TRBV28 and TRBJ2-3; unclear D gene. The CDR3 has 15 amino acids. Germline CDR1 and CDR2: MDHEN and SYDVKM. The V end was cut by 5 bases, the J end by 2 bases, with 14 bases between. CDR3 DNA: TGTGCCAGCAGTAATTGGACGAGATACACAGATACGCAGTATTTT. This codes for CASSNWTRYTDTQYF. Full variable domain (remainder filled in from reference TRBV28 and TRBJ2-3): DVKVTQSSRYLVKRTGEKVFLECVQDMDHENMFWYRQDPGLGLRLIYFSYDVKMKEKGDIPEGYSVSREKKERFSLILESASTNQTSMYLCASSNWTRYTDTQYFGPGTRLTVL.

The V call is TRBV6-1, the J call TRBJ2-1; D call uncertain. V was cut by 2 bases and J by 5 bases, with 25 bases left in between. This CDR3 contains 19 residues. Germline V gene data show CDR1 as MNHNS and CDR2 as SASEGT. CDR3: CASSEINVSWAARDNEQFF. CDR3 in DNA: TGTGCCAGCAGTGAAATAAATGTCTCTTGGGCAGCCAGAGACAATGAGCAGTTCTTC.

Here the CDR3 reads CASSRIIRAGEPYEQYF. The DNA for the CDR3 is TGTGCCAGCAGCCGGATTATAAGGGCTGGGGAACCCTACGAGCAGTACTTC. V usage is TRBV5-4 and J usage is TRBJ2-7; D remains unclear. The germline CDR1 and CDR2 sequences are SGHNT and YYREEE (reference sequence). The V and J ends lost 4 bases and 2 bases respectively, with 22 bases between them. CDR3 size: 17 residues.

J is TRBJ2-1 and V is TRBV6-5; D might be TRBD2 (5 bases). V was trimmed by 0 bases and J by 1 base, leaving 10 bases between them. This CDR3 has 16 residues. Germline-derived CDR1 and CDR2 are MNHEY and SVGAGI. This chain's CDR3 is CASSYSQRISYNEQFF. CDR3 sequence (DNA): TGTGCCAGCAGTTACTCGCAGCGGATATCCTACAATGAGCAGTTCTTC.

The genes are TRBV10-3 and TRBJ2-1; D gene ambiguous. V lost 5 bases and J lost 6, with 32 bases in between. The CDR3 totals 20 residues. Per the germline V gene, CDR1 is ENHRY and CDR2 is SYGVKD. CDR3 coding DNA: TGTGCCATCAGTCTCTGTAGTTCTCCTCCCTCGCATCAGTCACCCAATGAGCAGTTCTTC. This translates into CAISLCSSPPSHQSPNEQFF.

The V call is TRBV19, the J call TRBJ2-1; TRBD2 aligns across 8 bases. V lost 7 bases, J lost 3 bases, and 11 bases stayed unmatched. The CDR3 extends over 16 amino acids. CDR1 LNHDA and CDR2 SQIVND come from the germline V gene (reference sequence). Here the CDR3 reads CASTTGGAEVYNEQFF. CDR3 coding DNA: TGTGCCAGTACCACCGGGGGGGCGGAGGTCTACAATGAGCAGTTCTTC. The full variable domain, with the rest looked up from reference TRBV19 and TRBJ2-1, is DGGITQSPKYLFRKEGQNVTLSCEQNLNHDAMYWYRQDPGQGLRLIYYSQIVNDFQKGDIAEGYSVSREKKESFPLTVTSAQKNPTAFYLCASTTGGAEVYNEQFFGPGTRLTVL.

The J gene is TRBJ2-2, the V gene TRBV4-3; D gene unclear. Trimming removed 3 bases at V and 0 bases at J, with 14 bases between. CDR3 size: 17 residues. Germline CDR1 LGHNA, CDR2 YSLEER. CDR3 sequence reads: CASSHRVLRANTGELFF. The CDR3 bases are TGCGCCAGCAGCCATCGAGTGCTAAGGGCGAACACCGGGGAGCTGTTTTTT.

The V and J genes are TRBV7-9 and TRBJ2-7; 9 positions agree with TRBD2. V trimming: 3 bases; J trimming: 6 bases; junction bases outside the gene matches: 12. This CDR3 has 16 amino acids. The germline V gene encodes CDR1 SEHNR and CDR2 FQNEAQ (reference sequence). The CDR3 bases are TGTGCCAGCAGCTTTAACGCGGGAGGGCCGACGGGCGAGCAGTACTTC. This gives the protein CASSFNAGGPTGEQYF.

This sequence joins TRBV7-2 and TRBJ1-4; 8 positions agree with TRBD1. The CDR3 consists of 15 residues. Looked up from germline, CDR1 is SGHTA and CDR2 is FQGNSA. Unmatched junction bases numbered 9, after V lost 5 bases and J lost 7 bases. The CDR3 is CASSRDRFLSEKLFF. The CDR3, as DNA: TGTGCCAGCAGCAGGGACAGGTTCTTAAGTGAAAAACTGTTTTTT.

This chain links TRBV27 with TRBJ2-7, with TRBD2 as a possible D gene (5 bases). CDR1 is MNHEY and CDR2 is SMNVEV in the germline V gene (reference sequence). Trimming pared 5 bases from V and 2 bases from J, leaving 25 bases between. The length of the CDR3 is 18 residues. The CDR3 DNA follows: TGTGCCAGCAGTGAAGGGCGATCAGGTGGGAGCTTCCCCTACGAGCAGTACTTC. Amino acid sequence: CASSEGRSGGSFPYEQYF.

The V gene is TRBV10-3, the J gene TRBJ2-7; TRBD2 matches at 8 bases. J lost 2 bases, V lost 5 bases, and 17 bases had no gene match. Germline loops: CDR1 ENHRY, CDR2 SYGVKD. CDR3 length: 18 amino acids. CDR3 bases: TGTGCCATCAGTACCTTGCCTATGGCGGGAGGTGATACCTACGAGCAGTACTTC. It is translated as CAISTLPMAGGDTYEQYF.

The chain couples TRBV9 to TRBJ2-2; TRBD1 aligns across 9 bases. Trimming cost V 4 bases and J 5 bases; bases outside gene matches: 6. Germline lookup yields CDR1 SGDLS and CDR2 YYNGEE. This CDR3 is 15 amino acids long. The CDR3 reads CASSPRQGGTGELFF. DNA of the CDR3: TGTGCCAGCAGCCCGAGACAGGGGGGGACCGGGGAGCTGTTTTTT.

The chain is built from TRBV14 and TRBJ1-2; D is uncertain. Trimming stripped 3 bases from V and 5 bases from J, with 10 bases between. CDR3 length: 13 amino acids. CDR1 is SGHDN, CDR2 FVKESK, per germline. CDR3 region: CASSQTSHYGYTF. In DNA form, the CDR3 reads TGTGCCAGCAGCCAGACCAGTCATTATGGCTACACCTTC.

This clone was seen once. The CDR3 DNA reads as TGTGCCAGCCCCAGGGGGAATGAGCAGTTCTTC. It codes for CASPRGNEQFF. J is TRBJ2-1 and V is TRBV5-8; 7 bases fit TRBD1. The CDR3 has 11 residues. V lost 7 bases to trimming and J lost 7 bases; unmatched junction nucleotides: 2. From germline, CDR1 is SGHTS and CDR2 YDEGEE.

This chain uses TRBV19 with TRBJ1-4, with TRBD1 matching over 7 bases. Germline CDR1 reads LNHDA; CDR2 reads SQIVND (reference sequence). The CDR3 sequence is 18 residues long. V dropped 6 bases and J dropped 4; count of bases not matched to a gene: 17. Written as DNA, the CDR3 is TGTGCCAGTAGGGGGACAGTGTCGTCAACCTATTATAATGAAAAACTGTTTTTT. Protein: CASRGTVSSTYYNEKLFF.

In its sample, this clone was seen once. This chain uses TRBV6-1 with TRBJ2-7, with D hard to call. This CDR3 contains 14 residues. Germline values: CDR1 MNHNS, CDR2 SASEGT. Trimming pared 6 bases from V and 0 bases from J, leaving 12 bases between. The CDR3 DNA reads as TGTGCCAGCAGGACGGACCCGAACTCCTACGAGCAGTACTTC. Its translation: CASRTDPNSYEQYF.

This clone was recorded once. The chain recombines TRBV7-9 with TRBJ1-5; 8 bases are a match to TRBD1. The CDR3 extends over 16 amino acids. Unmatched junction bases numbered 6, after V lost 1 base and J lost 4 bases. Per the germline V gene, CDR1 is SEHNR and CDR2 is FQNEAQ (reference sequence). CDR3 coding DNA: TGTGCCAGCAGCTTAGATCACAGGGGGGGAAATCAGCCCCAGCATTTT. As protein: CASSLDHRGGNQPQHF.

The CDR3 reads CATRTGNYGYTF. DNA for the CDR3: TGTGCCACGAGAACAGGGAACTATGGCTACACCTTC. This chain uses TRBV9 with TRBJ1-2; perhaps TRBD1 as D (6 bases). CDR1 and CDR2 (germline): SGDLS, YYNGEE. This CDR3 comprises 12 residues. Trimming pared 9 bases from V and 2 bases from J, leaving 11 bases between.

The chain couples TRBV5-1 to TRBJ2-7; D is perhaps TRBD1 (6 bases). This CDR3 has 16 amino acids. Trimming stripped 0 bases from V and 3 bases from J, with 16 bases between. The germline gives CDR1 SGHRS, CDR2 YFSETQ. CDR3 nucleotides: TGCGCCAGCAGCTTGGAGGCAGGGGCATTATTCTACGAGCAGTACTTC. Protein: CASSLEAGALFYEQYF.

The genes are TRBV5-6 and TRBJ1-1, with D possibly TRBD1 on 5 matching bases. The CDR3 totals 18 residues. Trimming removed 0 bases from V and 1 base from J, with 19 bases in between. The V gene's germline CDR1 is SGHDT and CDR2 YYEEEE. This chain's CDR3 is CASSLAGGVGNPNTEAFF. DNA for the CDR3: TGTGCCAGCAGCTTGGCCGGGGGTGTTGGAAATCCGAACACTGAAGCTTTCTTT.

The rearrangement links TRBV5-1 to TRBJ2-7; D remains unclear. CDR1 and CDR2 from the germline V gene are SGHRS and YFSETQ. V shed 4 bases and J shed 4 bases, with 12 bases lying between them. The CDR3 spans 13 residues. The CDR3 DNA reads TGCGCCAGCAGCCCTTCCCCCGGGTACGAGCAGTACTTC. It is translated as CASSPSPGYEQYF.